The rows below give T cell receptor beta chains drawn from one sample of a study of T-cell reconstitution after alpha-beta-depleted transplantation in children. MiXCR was run by TCRdb on the PCR reads, yielding one entry per CDR3 protein. The sample has about 310,000 distinct CDR3 sequences, approximately 23% seen once. The sequencing used PBMCs, mostly from graft donor cells, collected 180 days after TCRalphabeta/CD19-depleted stem cell transplant. The receptor source for this set is a male patient aged 5 to 17 who had a stem cell transplant for acute lymphoblastic leukemia, so the T cells may come from the graft donor. The CDR3 runs from the conserved cysteine through the conserved F or W. Fields, in order: clone size, D gene, V gene, J gene, CDR3 DNA, CDR3 protein. D genes are given only for firm matches. Clone size is given for some rows only: seen once, a few or many times, or a class if the clone is expanded.

clone size: -
D gene: -
V gene: TRBV11-1
J gene: TRBJ2-3
CDR3 DNA: TGTGCCAGCGGGTCGGACAGCAGGTTGACAGATACGCAGTATTTT
CDR3 protein: CASGSDSRLTDTQYF

clone size: -
D gene: TRBD2
V gene: TRBV4-3
J gene: TRBJ2-2
CDR3 DNA: TGCGCCAGCAGCCAATTAGCGGGAGGGCACACCGGGGAGCTGTTTTTT
CDR3 protein: CASSQLAGGHTGELFF

clone size: -
D gene: TRBD1
V gene: TRBV29-1
J gene: TRBJ1-2
CDR3 DNA: TGCAGCGTTGGGCACAGGGGGCCGTCGGGCTACACCTTC
CDR3 protein: CSVGHRGPSGYTF

clone size: -
D gene: TRBD2
V gene: TRBV5-6
J gene: TRBJ2-1
CDR3 DNA: TGTGCCAGCAGCTTGGACTTGAGCGGGAGCTCCTACAATGAGCAGTTCTTC
CDR3 protein: CASSLDLSGSSYNEQFF

clone size: -
D gene: -
V gene: TRBV6-1
J gene: TRBJ2-1
CDR3 DNA: TGTGCCAGCATCTTGCAACCCTACAATGAGCAGTTCTTC
CDR3 protein: CASILQPYNEQFF

clone size: few
D gene: -
V gene: TRBV10-3
J gene: TRBJ2-5
CDR3 DNA: TGTGCCATCAGCCAGGGACTTAAAGGGGGGGAGACCCAGTACTTC
CDR3 protein: CAISQGLKGGETQYF

clone size: -
D gene: -
V gene: TRBV7-2
J gene: TRBJ2-5
CDR3 DNA: TGTGCCAGCAGCCCCCGCTGGATCCAAGAGACCCAGTACTTC
CDR3 protein: CASSPRWIQETQYF

clone size: -
D gene: TRBD1
V gene: TRBV4-1
J gene: TRBJ2-1
CDR3 DNA: TGCGCCAGCAGCCAAGGCCGGGACAGGGCTTACAATGAGCAGTTCTTC
CDR3 protein: CASSQGRDRAYNEQFF

clone size: -
D gene: TRBD2
V gene: TRBV4-1
J gene: TRBJ2-7
CDR3 DNA: TGCGCCAGCAGCCAGGCGAGACCTAGCGGGAGGGGGTACGAGCAGTACTTC
CDR3 protein: CASSQARPSGRGYEQYF

clone size: -
D gene: TRBD1
V gene: TRBV18
J gene: TRBJ1-1
CDR3 DNA: TGTGCCAGCTCACCGATTAGGACAGGTTTTTTTGTCGAAGCTTTCTTT
CDR3 protein: CASSPIRTGFFVEAFF

clone size: -
D gene: TRBD1
V gene: TRBV5-1
J gene: TRBJ2-3
CDR3 DNA: TGCGCCAGCAGCTGGGGACAGGGAATCACAGATACGCAGTATTTT
CDR3 protein: CASSWGQGITDTQYF

clone size: few
D gene: -
V gene: TRBV10-2
J gene: TRBJ2-4
CDR3 DNA: TGCGCCAGCAGTGGGGGTGCCAAAAACATTCAGTACTTC
CDR3 protein: CASSGGAKNIQYF

clone size: -
D gene: TRBD1
V gene: TRBV20-1
J gene: TRBJ2-3
CDR3 DNA: TGCAGTGCTAGACAGGGGGCGTGGTCAGATACGCAGTATTTT
CDR3 protein: CSARQGAWSDTQYF

clone size: -
D gene: -
V gene: TRBV7-6
J gene: TRBJ2-7
CDR3 DNA: TGTGCCAGCAGCGCCCCCGGGGGCTCCTACGAGCAGTACTTC
CDR3 protein: CASSAPGGSYEQYF

clone size: -
D gene: -
V gene: TRBV29-1
J gene: TRBJ2-6
CDR3 DNA: TGCAGCGCCCGAAGCCGGGGTTCTGGGGCCAACGTCCTGACTTTC
CDR3 protein: CSARSRGSGANVLTF

clone size: few
D gene: TRBD2
V gene: TRBV12-3/TRBV12-4
J gene: TRBJ2-5
CDR3 DNA: TGTGCCAGCACCCTAGCGGGAGGGCCCAAACTAGAGACCCAGTACTTC
CDR3 protein: CASTLAGGPKLETQYF

clone size: many
D gene: -
V gene: TRBV5-5
J gene: TRBJ2-7
CDR3 DNA: TGTGCCAGCAGCTGGGGAGACACCGAATACGAGCAGTACTTC
CDR3 protein: CASSWGDTEYEQYF

clone size: -
D gene: TRBD2
V gene: TRBV2
J gene: TRBJ2-1
CDR3 DNA: TGTGCCAGCAGTGAAACCCCGGGACTAAACTCGGTCAATGAGCAGTTCTTC
CDR3 protein: CASSETPGLNSVNEQFF

clone size: -
D gene: TRBD1
V gene: TRBV7-9
J gene: TRBJ2-7
CDR3 DNA: TGTGCCAGCAGCTTTTCCAGGACAGGGGAGAGTGACTTC
CDR3 protein: CASSFSRTGESDF

clone size: -
D gene: TRBD2
V gene: TRBV9
J gene: TRBJ2-1
CDR3 DNA: TGTGCCAGCGGTTTGACTTCTAGCGGGTACAATGAGCAGTTCTTC
CDR3 protein: CASGLTSSGYNEQFF